Reported below is one TCR beta chain. Antigen specificity is unknown. TCRdb's table, derived via immunoSEQ multiplex PCR, lists solely in-frame clones and lacks some. The data show 550,000 to 850,000 clones, with over 65% seen just once and approximately 1.8% held by the top ten. The length of the CDR3 is 17 residues. The germline V gene has CDR1 MGHRA and CDR2 YSYEKL. After removal of 0 bases from V and 5 bases from J, the junction contained 11 bases not matched to a gene. These data come from a study of shared clonotypes between healthy human individuals. Regarding the study as a whole: Unshared clonotypes carried lower generation probabilities than those common to all four donors.

The chain carries TRBV4-1 and TRBJ2-3; 7 bases align to TRBD2. Sequenced input: memory CD4+ T cells sorted from blood. As for subset: CD45RA-negative fraction. The receptor was derived from a woman in her 30s in good health. The CDR3 coding sequence is TGCGCCAGCAGCCAAGAGCGGTCCGGGAGGTTGGGAGATACGCAGTATTTT. Amino acid sequence: CASSQERSGRLGDTQYF.